A single sample gave rise to the 16 T cell receptor delta chains below, sequenced in a study of Vδ1+ human thymocytes. Study-wide results and limits: Thymic TRG and TRD repertoires appeared highly polyclonal, with Gaussian CDR3 length distributions.

Extracted RNA was reverse transcribed into cDNA. The CDR3 regions were amplified by multiplex PCR from V-gene primers to a constant-region primer. TCRdb re-called the multiplex PCR reads via CATT. The sample consists of 25,000 to 30,000 delta-chain clones, more than 6.5% of them appearing once. The antigens for these receptors are not known. What was sequenced was Vdelta1+ gamma-delta thymocytes from the thymus. Subset meaning: FACS-sorted CD3+ TCRalphabeta- TCRVdelta1+ TCRVdelta2- thymocytes. Source of these receptors: a girl less than two years old who had congenital heart surgery.

This clone was picked up a small number of times. The gene calls are TRDV1 and TRDJ1; TRDD3 matches at 12 bases. Per germline, CDR1 TSWWSYY and CDR2 QGS. CDR3 size: 23 residues. The junction had 27 bases not matched to a gene; V was cut back by 4 bases and J by 3 bases. Here the CDR3 reads CALGAQIDLPSLGTGGYPDKLIF. The CDR3 DNA reads as TGTGCTCTTGGGGCCCAAATTGACCTTCCCTCCCTTGGTACTGGGGGATACCCCGATAAACTCATCTTT.

This clone showed up just a few times. The gene calls are TRDV1 and TRDJ1, with 11 nucleotides matching TRDD3. The CDR3 has 25 amino acids. Germline V gene data show CDR1 as TSWWSYY and CDR2 as QGS. The trim removed 1 base at V and 0 bases at J, leaving 28 bases unmatched. The CDR3 nucleotides are TGTGCTCTTGGGGAACAGAACTCACAGACATTCCCCCACTGGGGGATAGCACCCAACACCGATAAACTCATCTTT. This sequence encodes CALGEQNSQTFPHWGIAPNTDKLIF.

In its sample, this clone was seen a few times. This chain uses TRDV1 with TRDJ1; D is perhaps TRDD3 (6 bases). V was pared by 3 bases and J by 0 bases, with 32 bases between. Germline V gene sequence: CDR1 TSWWSYY, CDR2 QGS. CDR3 length: 22 residues. This CDR3 is CALGDSGCTTGLQGEYTDKLIF. DNA for the CDR3: TGTGCTCTTGGGGACTCAGGCTGCACTACTGGGCTTCAAGGGGAGTACACCGATAAACTCATCTTT.

Relative to its sample, this clone is medium-sized (0.01 to 0.1%). The V call is TRDV2, the J call TRDJ1, with 10 bases that match TRDD3. V dropped 5 bases and J dropped 0; count of bases not matched to a gene: 11. Germline assignment: CDR1 GEAIGNYY and CDR2 EKD. CDR3 length equals 17 residues. The CDR3 nucleotides read TGTGCCTGTGTTCGGGTCTGGGGGATAAAGTACACCGATAAACTCATCTTT. It specifies CACVRVWGIKYTDKLIF.

This clone was seen a handful of times. The gene calls are TRDV1 and TRDJ1; the D gene is possibly TRDD2 (6 bases). The CDR3 covers 18 residues. V was shortened by 4 bases and J by 0 bases, with 21 bases between the two germline ends. Looked up from germline, CDR1 is TSWWSYY and CDR2 is QGS. The CDR3 bases are TGTGCTCTTGGGGCCCGTGGCCTTCCCTCGCTCCACACCGATAAACTCATCTTT. Its translation: CALGARGLPSLHTDKLIF.

This chain uses TRDV2 with TRDJ1; D ambiguous. The CDR3 is 14 residues long. Trimming stripped 3 bases from V and 9 bases from J, with 19 bases between. CDR1 is GEAIGNYY and CDR2 is EKD in the germline V gene. CDR3 bases: TGTGCCTGTGACGCCGTGAAGGGACTACGGGAACTCATCTTT. This sequence encodes CACDAVKGLRELIF.

The genes are TRDV1 and TRDJ1; 12 bases are a match to TRDD3. Since TCRdb gives no J gene, matching the DNA to germline was used here to assign it. CDR1 and CDR2 from the germline V gene are TSWWSYY and QGS. Germline trimming cut 2 bases from V and 0 bases from J; bases unmatched to any gene: 25. The CDR3 covers 24 residues. CDR3 amino acids: CALGESIAYSGWLGDTEYTDKLIF. CDR3 nucleotide sequence: TGTGCTCTTGGGGAAAGTATTGCCTACAGCGGGTGGCTGGGGGATACGGAGTACACCGATAAACTCATCTTT.

The chain links TRDV1 to TRDJ1; no firm D call. In germline, CDR1 is TSWWSYY, CDR2 QGS. V was pared by 1 base and J by 0 bases, with 24 bases between. There are 20 residues in the CDR3. This CDR3 reads CALGEHPHWEPNQYTDKLIF. The CDR3 nucleotides read TGTGCTCTTGGGGAACATCCTCATTGGGAACCCAACCAATACACCGATAAACTCATCTTT.

This chain joins TRDV1 and TRDJ1; 9 bases are shared with TRDD3. The J gene was missing in TCRdb and was found by matching the end of the DNA to germline. Germline V lookup: CDR1 TSWWSYY, CDR2 QGS. The junction had 21 bases not matched to a gene; V was cut back by 1 base and J by 0 bases. There are 22 residues in the CDR3. The CDR3 region is CALGEQIRYWGTPNRYTDKLIF. CDR3 DNA: TGTGCTCTTGGGGAACAAATTAGGTACTGGGGGACCCCCAACCGTTACACCGATAAACTCATCTTT.

This chain links TRDV1 with TRDJ1; 9 bases map to TRDD2. With 7 bases clipped from V and 0 bases from J, the junction kept 39 bases outside the gene matches. Germline lookup yields CDR1 TSWWSYY and CDR2 QGS. The CDR3 covers 26 residues. The CDR3 DNA reads TGTGCTCTTGTACCCCTTACGCCTTCCTACGACCCTCCTTCTACTGGGGCAAGAGCTTACACCGATAAACTCATCTTT. It codes for CALVPLTPSYDPPSTGARAYTDKLIF.

This clone was detected only a few times. The chain combines TRDV1 with TRDJ1; D unresolved. V was clipped by 1 base and J by 3 bases, with 24 bases between them. CDR3 length: 19 amino acids. The germline V gene encodes CDR1 TSWWSYY and CDR2 QGS. CDR3: CALGEPSRMDYRRADKLIF. Written as DNA, the CDR3 is TGTGCTCTTGGGGAACCATCACGAATGGACTACCGTCGGGCCGATAAACTCATCTTT.

The rearrangement links TRDV1 to TRDJ1; TRDD3 aligns across 11 bases. The V gene end was trimmed by 0 bases and the J gene end by 5 bases; junction bases not matched to a gene: 11. Germline V CDR1 and CDR2: TSWWSYY, QGS. The CDR3 is 18 residues long. The CDR3 region is CALGELKDGGYAGDKLIF. The CDR3 nucleotides read TGTGCTCTTGGGGAACTAAAGGATGGGGGATACGCCGGAGATAAACTCATCTTT.

This chain links TRDV1 with TRDJ1; tentatively, D is TRDD2 (6 bases). CDR1 TSWWSYY and CDR2 QGS come from the germline V gene. V was pared by 4 bases and J by 0 bases, with 27 bases between. This CDR3 region has 20 residues. CDR3 amino acids: CALGVPFPTRTARYTDKLIF. The DNA for the CDR3 is TGTGCTCTTGGGGTTCCCTTCCCCACAAGAACTGCCCGGTACACCGATAAACTCATCTTT.

This clone was seen a handful of times. The V call is TRDV1, the J call TRDJ1, with 10 positions matching TRDD3. The CDR3 consists of 20 residues. Germline V gene sequence: CDR1 TSWWSYY, CDR2 QGS. J lost 0 bases, V lost 8 bases, and 21 bases had no gene match. CDR3 in amino acids: CALINFRQTGGSWNTDKLIF. As DNA, the CDR3 is TGTGCTCTTATAAACTTCCGACAAACTGGGGGATCCTGGAACACCGATAAACTCATCTTT.

This clone showed up just a few times. The V gene is TRDV1, the J gene TRDJ1; possibly TRDD2 or TRDD3 for D (5 bases each). Germline CDR1 TSWWSYY, CDR2 QGS. The CDR3 is 19 amino acids. Between the trimmed V and J ends, which lost 5 bases and 0 bases, there was a span of 25 bases. Here the CDR3 reads CALGKSPGPTGAYTDKLIF. CDR3 in DNA: TGTGCTCTTGGGAAATCGCCGGGGCCTACGGGGGCCTACACCGATAAACTCATCTTT.

This chain connects TRDV1 to TRDJ1; 10 bases map to TRDD3. The CDR3 totals 19 residues. Germline trimming cut 0 bases from V and 2 bases from J; bases unmatched to any gene: 12. Germline V CDR1 and CDR2: TSWWSYY, QGS. The CDR3 region is CALGELPGWGIVGTDKLIF. The CDR3 DNA sequence: TGTGCTCTTGGGGAACTGCCTGGCTGGGGGATAGTCGGGACCGATAAACTCATCTTT.